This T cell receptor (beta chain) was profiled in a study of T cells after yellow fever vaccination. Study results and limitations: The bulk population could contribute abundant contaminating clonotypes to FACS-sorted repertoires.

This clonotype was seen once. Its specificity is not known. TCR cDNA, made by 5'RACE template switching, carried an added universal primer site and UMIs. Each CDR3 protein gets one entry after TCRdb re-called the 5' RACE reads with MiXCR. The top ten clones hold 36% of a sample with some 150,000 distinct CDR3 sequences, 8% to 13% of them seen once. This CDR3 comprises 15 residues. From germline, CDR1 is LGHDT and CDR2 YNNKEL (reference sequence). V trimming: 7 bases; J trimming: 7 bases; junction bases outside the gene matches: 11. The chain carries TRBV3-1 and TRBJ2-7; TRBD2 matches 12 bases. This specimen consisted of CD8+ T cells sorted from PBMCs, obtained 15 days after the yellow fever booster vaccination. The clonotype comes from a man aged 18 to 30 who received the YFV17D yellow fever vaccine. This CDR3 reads CASTRTSGELGEQYF. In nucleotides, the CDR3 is TGTGCCAGCACCCGGACTAGCGGGGAGCTCGGGGAGCAGTACTTC.